This is a list of T cell receptor beta chains from one sample in a study of cytomegalovirus exposure and HLA in healthy donors. Generated by immunoSEQ multiplex PCR, the TCRdb table keeps only in-frame clones and is missing some. The table records some 130,000 clones, roughly 79% of them present only once. Sequencing was carried out using PBMCs. All receptors come from a male donor in good health and CMV-seronegative. Both conserved end residues are part of each CDR3. D genes are given only for firm matches. Rows may omit the clone size; those that give it use once, few, many or a size class.

TRBD1,TRBV9,21,TRBJ2-6,-,CASSVGSMVVGQGAGANVLTF,TGTGCCAGCAGCGTAGGATCAATGGTTGTGGGACAGGGGGCCGGGGCCAACGTCCTGACTTTC
-,TRBV5-4,19,TRBJ2-6,few,CASSPRPQGDWAGANVLTF,TGTGCCAGCAGCCCCAGGCCCCAAGGGGATTGGGCTGGGGCCAACGTCCTGACTTTC
-,TRBV7-9,16,TRBJ2-1,-,CASSSFRVAGEHEQFF,TGTGCCAGCAGCTCATTCAGGGTAGCTGGCGAACATGAGCAGTTCTTC
TRBD1,TRBV2,15,TRBJ1-4,-,CASSRQGGGNEKLFF,TGTGCCAGCAGTCGACAGGGGGGAGGTAATGAAAAACTGTTTTTT
-,TRBV6-1,16,TRBJ2-1,-,CASSEAYGGFYNEQFF,TGTGCCAGCAGTGAAGCATATGGGGGGTTCTACAATGAGCAGTTCTTC
-,TRBV7-3,18,TRBJ2-3,-,CASSPGGGVGAGTDTQYF,TGTGCCAGCAGCCCAGGAGGGGGGGTCGGAGCCGGCACAGATACGCAGTATTTT
TRBD1,TRBV18,15,TRBJ1-4,-,CASSPMGQGNEKLFF,TGTGCCAGCTCACCTATGGGACAGGGGAATGAAAAACTGTTTTTT
TRBD1,TRBV30,14,TRBJ2-7,-,CAWRPWDRAYEQYF,TGTGCCTGGCGTCCGTGGGACAGGGCTTACGAGCAGTACTTC
TRBD2,TRBV30,15,TRBJ2-5,-,CAWGPGSGVQETQYF,TGTGCCTGGGGGCCTGGGAGCGGGGTCCAAGAGACCCAGTACTTC
-,TRBV18,15,TRBJ2-3,-,CASSPGARSTDTQYF,TGTGCCAGCTCACCAGGGGCGCGAAGCACAGATACGCAGTATTTT
TRBD1,TRBV29-1,14,TRBJ2-2,-,CSVDRQGNTGELFF,TGCAGCGTTGATAGACAGGGGAACACCGGGGAGCTGTTTTTT
TRBD1,TRBV10-3,13,TRBJ2-2,-,CAINDRGTGELFF,TGTGCCATCAACGACAGGGGAACCGGGGAGCTGTTTTTT
TRBD1,TRBV7-9,14,TRBJ2-7,-,CASSQGQGNYEQYF,TGTGCCAGCAGCCAGGGACAGGGCAACTACGAGCAGTACTTC
-,TRBV6-5,13,TRBJ2-1,-,CASSYSRSNEQFF,TGTGCCAGCAGTTACTCTCGGAGTAATGAGCAGTTCTTC
TRBD1,TRBV9,15,TRBJ2-5,-,CASSVGTGKMETQYF,TGTGCCAGCAGCGTTGGGACAGGGAAAATGGAGACCCAGTACTTC
TRBD2,TRBV7-2,14,TRBJ2-5,few,CASSFRGGRETQYF,TGTGCCAGCAGCTTTCGGGGGGGCCGGGAGACCCAGTACTTC
TRBD1,TRBV30,14,TRBJ2-3,once,CAWEGQAGTDTQYF,TGTGCCTGGGAGGGACAGGCCGGCACAGATACGCAGTATTTT
TRBD1,TRBV4-3,16,TRBJ2-5,-,CASSPGQLSAGETQYF,TGCGCCAGCAGCCCGGGACAGCTCTCGGCAGGAGAGACCCAGTACTTC
TRBD1,TRBV7-9,14,TRBJ2-5,-,CASSLGGGSGTQYF,TGTGCCAGCAGCTTAGGAGGGGGCTCGGGGACCCAGTACTTC
TRBD2,TRBV27,18,TRBJ2-2,few,CASSLILAGGLNTGELFF,TGTGCCAGCAGTTTAATTCTAGCGGGGGGCCTAAACACCGGGGAGCTGTTTTTT
TRBD1,TRBV30,13,TRBJ1-2,-,CALNRDRAHGYTF,TGTGCCTTAAACAGGGACAGGGCTCATGGCTACACCTTC
-,TRBV7-8,14,TRBJ2-1,-,CASSLAASVAEQFF,TGTGCCAGCAGCTTGGCGGCGTCTGTGGCTGAGCAGTTCTTC